The 29 T cell receptor beta chains in this list originate from one sample, sequenced in a study of blood T cell repertoires in COVID-19 (dated by TCRdb to the early 2020s). Library construction relied on the immunoSEQ multiplex PCR assay. TCRdb obtained this table from immuneACCESS and retained in-frame rearrangements with V and J assigned. These tables miss some clones; where compared with another copy, unresolved V genes account for less than half of the shortfall, and the remainder is unexplained. This sample gives around 63,000 clones in total; about four fifths of them show up just once. Jointly, the top ten make up 25% to 30% of the sample. The source material was peripheral blood. These receptors all come from an elderly woman with active or convalescent COVID-19.

This sequence joins TRBV5-4 and TRBJ1-5, with a weak D call TRBD1 (6 bases). Between the trimmed V and J ends, which lost 0 bases and 5 bases, there was a span of 9 bases. This CDR3 comprises 14 residues. Germline V CDR1 and CDR2: SGHNT, YYREEE (reference sequence). The CDR3 loop is CASSLEGGDQPQHF. For the CDR3, the DNA is TGTGCCAGCAGCTTGGAAGGGGGTGATCAGCCCCAGCATTTT.

A few counts support this clone. J is TRBJ1-5 and V is TRBV2; D is undetermined. The CDR3 extends over 15 amino acids. CDR1 SNHLY and CDR2 FYNNEI come from the germline V gene. V lost 3 bases, J lost 1 base, and 10 bases lay in between. The CDR3 sequence: CASSESAGSNQPQHF. CDR3 nucleotide sequence: TGTGCCAGCAGTGAGTCGGCAGGAAGCAATCAGCCCCAGCATTTT.

V is TRBV18 and J is TRBJ1-2; 7 bases are a match to TRBD1. The trim removed 3 bases at V and 0 bases at J, leaving 4 bases unmatched. The germline V gene has CDR1 KGHSH and CDR2 LQKENI. CDR3 length equals 15 residues. DNA for the CDR3: TGTGCCAGCTCACCCGGAACAGGGGCTAACTATGGCTACACCTTC. Protein sequence: CASSPGTGANYGYTF.

This chain links TRBV6-2 or TRBV6-3 with TRBJ2-3, with TRBD2 as a possible D gene (5 bases). Trimming stripped 2 bases from V and 2 bases from J, with 11 bases between. In germline, CDR1 is MNHEY, CDR2 SVGEGT. The CDR3 has 15 amino acids. The CDR3 DNA sequence: TGTGCCAGCAGTTACGACTACCCTACCACAGATACGCAGTATTTT. Its protein is CASSYDYPTTDTQYF.

The rearrangement joins TRBV3-1 (or the pseudogene TRBV3-2) to TRBJ2-5; the match to TRBD2 covers 10 bases. The CDR3 is made up of 13 amino acids. CDR1 is LGHDT, CDR2 YNNKEL, per germline (reference sequence). J was trimmed by 4 bases and V by 5 bases; bases with no gene match: 1. The CDR3, as DNA: TGTGCCAGCAGCACTAGCGGGGTAGAGACCCAGTACTTC. It specifies CASSTSGVETQYF.

The V and J genes are TRBV7-3 and TRBJ2-7; a weak D match, TRBD1 (5 bases). Trimming shortened V by 1 base and J by 7 bases, and 11 bases separated the two germline ends. The CDR3 sequence is 13 residues long. Germline V gives CDR1 SGHTA, CDR2 FQGTGA. CDR3 in DNA: TGTGCCAGCAGCTTAAGAGACAGTGAGGAGCAGTACTTC. As protein: CASSLRDSEEQYF.

V is TRBV9 and J is TRBJ1-3; D is unclear. The V gene lost 0 bases and the J gene lost 5 bases, with 9 bases spanning the gap. Germline V CDR1 and CDR2: SGDLS, YYNGEE. The CDR3 totals 14 residues. CDR3 amino acids: CASSVGTVRNTIYF. The CDR3 DNA reads as TGTGCCAGCAGCGTAGGTACGGTTCGAAACACCATATATTTT.

The J gene is TRBJ1-4, the V gene TRBV3-1 (or the pseudogene TRBV3-2); 7 bases fit TRBD1. CDR3 length: 15 amino acids. V lost 4 bases, J lost 5 bases, and 7 bases stayed unmatched. Germline CDR1 LGHDT, CDR2 YNNKEL (reference sequence). CDR3 nucleotide sequence: TGTGCCAGCAGCCGCCGACAGGGCCCCAATGAAAAACTGTTTTTT. This translates into CASSRRQGPNEKLFF.

The chain recombines TRBV5-1 with TRBJ2-5; 7 bases align to TRBD1. The CDR3 is 16 residues long. The germline gives CDR1 SGHRS, CDR2 YFSETQ. V shed 1 base and J 7 bases; nucleotides not matched to a gene: 13. The CDR3 nucleotides are TGCGCCAGCAGCTTGTGGACAGGTCAGGGTGTGGGGACCCAGTACTTC. Translation: CASSLWTGQGVGTQYF.

J is TRBJ2-3 and V is TRBV5-1; possibly TRBD1 for D (5 bases). The CDR3 loop spans 14 amino acids. V lost 0 bases and J 5 bases, leaving 10 bases between the germline ends. From germline, CDR1 is SGHRS and CDR2 YFSETQ. CDR3 loop: CASSLVQGGDTQYF. Written as DNA, the CDR3 is TGCGCCAGCAGCTTGGTTCAGGGTGGAGATACGCAGTATTTT.

The V and J genes are TRBV6-1 and TRBJ1-1; weak D call: TRBD1 (6 bases). CDR3 length: 13 amino acids. Germline V gene sequence: CDR1 MNHNS, CDR2 SASEGT. The V gene lost 3 bases and the J gene lost 4 bases, with 9 bases spanning the gap. CDR3 DNA sequence: TGTGCCAGCAGTGACCAGGGGATCACTGAAGCTTTCTTT. This encodes CASSDQGITEAFF.

The chain combines TRBV2 with TRBJ1-2; TRBD1 matches 10 bases. Trimming cost V 7 bases and J 0 bases; bases outside gene matches: 2. Germline assignment: CDR1 SNHLY and CDR2 FYNNEI. CDR3 length: 14 residues. CDR3 loop: CASIGQGANYGYTF. The CDR3 DNA sequence: TGTGCCAGCATAGGACAGGGGGCTAACTATGGCTACACCTTC.

V gene TRBV7-8 combines with J gene TRBJ2-1, with 10 bases fitting TRBD2. This CDR3 comprises 16 residues. Germline CDR1 is SGHVS and CDR2 is FQNEAQ. Germline trimming cut 3 bases from V and 3 bases from J; bases unmatched to any gene: 5. The CDR3 loop reads CASSFVAGGLYNEQFF. The DNA for the CDR3 is TGTGCCAGCAGCTTTGTAGCGGGGGGACTCTACAATGAGCAGTTCTTC. Using reference TRBV7-8 and TRBJ2-1 for the parts outside the CDR3, the full variable domain is GAGVSQSPRYKVAKRGQDVALRCDPISGHVSLFWYQQALGQGPEFLTYFQNEAQLDKSGLPSDRFFAERPEGSVSTLKIQRTQQEDSAVYLCASSFVAGGLYNEQFFGPGTRLTVL.

The V and J genes are TRBV29-1 and TRBJ1-2; the D gene is possibly TRBD1 (6 bases). In germline, CDR1 is SQVTM, CDR2 ANQGSEA. Trimming pared 2 bases from V and 5 bases from J, leaving 15 bases between. CDR3 length: 14 residues. CDR3 coding DNA: TGCAGCGTTGAACGGGGCGCGGACAGATATGGCTACACCTTC. It yields the protein CSVERGADRYGYTF.

This clone appeared a few times. The chain is built from TRBV9 and TRBJ1-2; TRBD1 matches at 7 bases. Looked up from germline, CDR1 is SGDLS and CDR2 is YYNGEE. The J segment lost 4 bases and the V segment lost 3 bases, leaving 6 bases of the junction unmatched. The CDR3 covers 14 residues. The CDR3, as DNA: TGTGCCAGCAGCGGGACAGGTGTCTTCTATGGCTACACCTTC. The encoded protein is CASSGTGVFYGYTF.

This clone was observed a few times. This rearrangement joins TRBV10-1 to TRBJ2-7; 8 bases align to TRBD2. The CDR3 runs to 15 residues. From germline, CDR1 is WNHNN and CDR2 SYGVQD (reference sequence). Trimming removed 6 bases from V and 5 bases from J; junction bases left unmatched: 12. The CDR3 protein is CASSLTGGAKDEQYF. The CDR3, as DNA: TGCGCCAGCAGCCTCACCGGGGGGGCCAAGGACGAGCAGTACTTC.

This chain connects TRBV5-1 to TRBJ2-5, with a possible D match to TRBD1 (5 bases). The germline V gene has CDR1 SGHRS and CDR2 YFSETQ. The CDR3 is 13 amino acids. Deletions cut 2 bases from V and 5 bases from J, with 10 bases between. The CDR3, as DNA: TGCGCCAGCAGCTTAGGACACGGCGAGACCCAGTACTTC. Its protein is CASSLGHGETQYF.

The chain uses TRBV19 and TRBJ1-1; unclear D gene. Germline V gene lookup returns CDR1 LNHDA and CDR2 SQIVND (reference sequence). The CDR3 runs to 17 residues. Trimming left V 3 bases short and J 1 base short, with 18 bases between. This chain's CDR3 is CASSILASTQANTEAFF. As DNA, the CDR3 is TGTGCCAGTAGTATTTTGGCGTCGACACAAGCGAACACTGAAGCTTTCTTT.

The chain carries TRBV19 and TRBJ2-3, with D tentatively TRBD2 (7 bases). This CDR3 is 15 amino acids long. V gave up 8 bases and J gave up 4 bases, with 19 bases separating them. Germline values: CDR1 LNHDA, CDR2 SQIVND (reference sequence). CDR3 sequence reads: CASGGAGTSSDTQYF. CDR3 nucleotides: TGTGCCAGTGGGGGGGCAGGGACGAGTTCAGATACGCAGTATTTT.

The chain uses TRBV6-4 and TRBJ2-7, with 11 bases fitting TRBD2. In germline, CDR1 is MRHNA, CDR2 SNTAGT. This CDR3 has 16 amino acids. Unmatched junction bases numbered 6, after V lost 2 bases and J lost 3 bases. The CDR3 region is CASSDRVAGGRYEQYF. The CDR3 coding sequence is TGTGCCAGCAGTGACAGGGTAGCGGGGGGGCGCTACGAGCAGTACTTC.

CDR3 sequence: CASKPRGTTNEKLFF. CDR3 nucleotides: TGTGCCAGCAAGCCCAGGGGGACAACTAATGAAAAACTGTTTTTT. V is TRBV28 and J is TRBJ1-4, with 7 bases lining up with TRBD1. The CDR3 has 15 residues. CDR1 and CDR2 (germline): MDHEN, SYDVKM. With 7 bases clipped from V and 0 bases from J, the junction kept 5 bases outside the gene matches.

The chain employs TRBV2 and TRBJ1-5, with TRBD1 matching 11 bases. The length of the CDR3 is 14 residues. Germline V gene sequence: CDR1 SNHLY, CDR2 FYNNEI. J was trimmed by 5 bases and V by 7 bases; bases with no gene match: 4. CDR3 coding DNA: TGTGCCAGCAACGGACAGGGGGCGTATCAGCCCCAGCATTTT. Protein product: CASNGQGAYQPQHF.

The chain has TRBV2 and TRBJ1-1; tentative D call: TRBD1 (6 bases). Between the trimmed V and J ends, which lost 1 base and 2 bases, there was a span of 14 bases. CDR1 is SNHLY and CDR2 is FYNNEI in the germline V gene. The length of the CDR3 is 16 residues. CDR3 DNA: TGTGCCAGCAGTGAAGGGGGGGGGCGAGTAAACACTGAAGCTTTCTTT. Its translation is CASSEGGGRVNTEAFF.

The chain couples TRBV6-1 to TRBJ2-7, with D perhaps TRBD1 (6 bases). The CDR3 runs 14 residues. V was shortened by 2 bases and J by 3 bases, with 11 bases between the two germline ends. Germline CDR1 MNHNS, CDR2 SASEGT. The CDR3 loop reads CASSERVGGYEQYF. DNA for the CDR3: TGTGCCAGCAGTGAACGGGTAGGGGGCTACGAGCAGTACTTC.

J is TRBJ2-3 and V is TRBV7-2; D call uncertain. V was clipped by 4 bases and J by 4 bases, with 9 bases between them. Germline loops: CDR1 SGHTA, CDR2 FQGNSA. This CDR3 comprises 13 residues. Here the CDR3 reads CASSSTPSDTQYF. DNA for the CDR3: TGTGCCAGCAGCTCTACTCCTTCAGATACGCAGTATTTT. The variable domain in full, completed from reference TRBV7-2 and TRBJ2-3, reads GAGVSQSPSNKVTEKGKDVELRCDPISGHTALYWYRQSLGQGLEFLIYFQGNSAPDKSGLPSDRFSAERTGGSVSTLTIQRTQQEDSAVYLCASSSTPSDTQYFGPGTRLTVL.

The chain joins TRBV5-6 to TRBJ2-2; TRBD1 might be the D (6 bases). The V gene's germline CDR1 is SGHDT and CDR2 YYEEEE. The V end was cut by 4 bases, the J end by 0 bases, with 10 bases between. The CDR3 is made up of 15 amino acids. Here the CDR3 DNA reads TGTGCCAGCAGCACAGGGACCTCGAACACCGGGGAGCTGTTTTTT. This encodes CASSTGTSNTGELFF.

The chain carries TRBV19 and TRBJ1-5, with D hard to call. Trimming took off 7 bases at V and 3 bases at J, with 19 bases between the two ends. In germline, CDR1 is LNHDA, CDR2 SQIVND (reference sequence). This CDR3 is built from 16 residues. CDR3: CASTEKISSFNQPQHF. The CDR3 DNA follows: TGTGCCAGTACCGAAAAGATTAGCAGCTTCAATCAGCCCCAGCATTTT.

The chain combines TRBV7-3 with TRBJ2-1; tentative D call: TRBD2 (6 bases). This CDR3 has 15 amino acids. Per germline, CDR1 SGHTA and CDR2 FQGTGA. Trimming cost V 5 bases and J 5 bases, with 16 bases left between them. This CDR3 reads CASSPGGGTNNEQFF. The CDR3 DNA follows: TGTGCCAGCAGCCCGGGCGGCGGGACCAACAATGAGCAGTTCTTC.

The chain joins TRBV5-1 to TRBJ2-7; D remains unclear. The CDR3 extends over 11 amino acids. The V end was cut by 0 bases, the J end by 7 bases, with 5 bases between. Germline CDR1 reads SGHRS; CDR2 reads YFSETQ. Here the CDR3 reads CASSLDTEQYF. The DNA for the CDR3 is TGCGCCAGCAGCTTGGACACAGAGCAGTACTTC.